This TCR beta chain was documented in a study of T cell changes during pregnancy in multiple sclerosis. This table comes from immunoSEQ multiplex PCR, and its TCRdb copy is limited to in-frame clones, with some not included. This table has about 70,000 clones, 90% to 95% appearing once. The sample here was peripheral blood, taken in the third trimester of pregnancy. The sequence came from a female donor with multiple sclerosis, enrolled in a pregnancy study.

The CDR3 bases are TGTGCCAGCAGGGCGAGGGACAGGGCAGAGACCCAGTACTTC. Encoded protein: CASRARDRAETQYF. The chain links TRBV6-1 to TRBJ2-5, with 9 bases identical to TRBD1. The V and J ends lost 6 bases and 4 bases, in that order; junction bases with no gene match: 6. Per germline, CDR1 MNHNS and CDR2 SASEGT. This CDR3 spans 14 amino acids.